This T cell receptor beta chain was profiled in a study of blood T cell repertoires in COVID-19. Study information: The analysed material was cDNA or gDNA that came from T cells, B-cell-depleted T cells, or PBMCs.

Sequencing was performed with immunoSEQ multiplex PCR; in TCRdb, only in-frame clones are kept and a portion is missing. The table shows about 210,000 clones, with 75% to 85% occurring only once. CDR1 is SGHAT and CDR2 is FQDESV in the germline V gene (reference sequence). J gave up 6 bases and V 5 bases, and 9 bases lay outside the gene matches. This CDR3 has 15 residues. The J gene is TRBJ2-1, the V gene TRBV11-1; 8 bases are a match to TRBD2. The sample comprised peripheral blood. The receptor comes from a human donor in a cohort sampled during active COVID-19. The CDR3 nucleotides read TGTGCCAGCAGCCCGAGGGAGCGGGGGTTCAATGAGCAGTTCTTC. Translating it yields CASSPRERGFNEQFF.